The 20 T cell receptor beta chains below all came from one sample that was sequenced in a study of blood T cells in healthy people across ages. For the second PCR, which ran for about 7 to 11 cycles, a sample-barcoded 5' primer and a J-beta primer mix were used. MiXCR, applied by TCRdb to the 5' RACE reads, yields one record per CDR3 protein. The profile shows about 590,000 distinct CDR3 sequences, approximately 30% of them singletons. The sample comprised blood. The receptors originated from an elderly woman in good health.

There are a few counts of this clonotype. This chain uses TRBV7-2 with TRBJ2-1; 8 bases align to TRBD2. Germline loops: CDR1 SGHTA, CDR2 FQGNSA. This CDR3 has 15 amino acids. After removal of 5 bases from V and 7 bases from J, the junction contained 10 bases not matched to a gene. DNA of the CDR3: TGTGCCAGCAGCCCACAGGTTCAGCGGGGGAATGAGCAGTTCTTC. Translated: CASSPQVQRGNEQFF.

This clonotype has only a few counts. The rearrangement joins TRBV6-1 to TRBJ2-3; the match to TRBD2 covers 12 bases. J was trimmed by 5 bases and V by 2 bases; bases with no gene match: 5. The germline gives CDR1 MNHNS, CDR2 SASEGT. CDR3 length: 16 residues. This chain's CDR3 is CASSELAGGQGDTQYF. CDR3 nucleotide sequence: TGTGCCAGCAGTGAACTAGCGGGGGGGCAGGGAGATACGCAGTATTTT.

At least ten counts were recorded for this clonotype. Possible read error: a much larger clone is one base away. The chain couples TRBV11-2 to TRBJ2-5, with D possibly being TRBD1 (6 bases). The length of the CDR3 is 15 residues. V was trimmed by 5 bases and J by 11 bases, leaving 24 bases between them. Per germline, CDR1 SGHAT and CDR2 FQNNGV. CDR3 residues: CASSIPLQGSNEQYF. Written as DNA, the CDR3 is TGTGCCAGCAGCATCCCCCTACAGGGTTCCAATGAGCAGTACTTC.

This clonotype showed up many times. The V and J genes are TRBV18 and TRBJ2-7; no reliable D call. Deletions cut 6 bases from V and 9 bases from J, with 15 bases between. Germline CDR1 is KGHSH and CDR2 is LQKENI. This CDR3 comprises 12 residues. CDR3: CASSPEETGQYF. As DNA, the CDR3 is TGTGCCAGCTCCCCCGAGGAGACCGGGCAGTACTTC.

This clonotype occurred many times. CDR3: CASSFGASNEKLFF. In DNA, the CDR3 is TGTGCCAGCAGCTTTGGGGCGTCTAATGAAAAACTGTTTTTT. The chain employs TRBV5-6 and TRBJ1-4, with D perhaps TRBD1 (5 bases). V shed 2 bases and J shed 3 bases, with 8 bases lying between them. The CDR3 is made up of 14 amino acids. From germline, CDR1 is SGHDT and CDR2 YYEEEE.

The chain combines TRBV6-1 with TRBJ1-2, with 10 bases aligning to TRBD1. The CDR3 covers 17 residues. V trimming: 3 bases; J trimming: 2 bases; junction bases outside the gene matches: 9. The germline V gene encodes CDR1 MNHNS and CDR2 SASEGT. CDR3 loop: CASSEQPRQGANYGYTF. DNA for the CDR3: TGTGCCAGCAGTGAGCAGCCGAGACAGGGGGCGAACTATGGCTACACCTTC.

This clonotype has more than one count but fewer than ten. The rearrangement links TRBV20-1 to TRBJ1-2; 11 positions agree with TRBD1. This CDR3 spans 16 amino acids. V shed 6 bases and J 5 bases; nucleotides not matched to a gene: 14. Germline V gene sequence: CDR1 DFQATT, CDR2 SNEGSKA (reference sequence). In nucleotides, the CDR3 is TGCAGTGCCCGAGAAGGGGCGGGGACAGGGGGTTATGGCTACACCTTC. This codes for CSAREGAGTGGYGYTF.

V usage is TRBV7-2 and J usage is TRBJ2-7; 7 bases fit TRBD1. CDR1 is SGHTA and CDR2 is FQGNSA in the germline V gene. The CDR3 covers 15 residues. V was pared by 5 bases and J by 1 base, with 8 bases of the junction left unmatched. The CDR3 reads CASSPGTAFSYEQYF. The DNA for the CDR3 is TGTGCCAGCAGCCCTGGGACAGCCTTTTCCTACGAGCAGTACTTC.

The CDR3 sequence is CSARDTDRGPEKLFF. The CDR3 bases are TGCAGTGCTAGAGATACGGACAGGGGTCCTGAAAAACTGTTTTTT. V gene TRBV20-1 combines with J gene TRBJ1-4; 9 positions match TRBD1. The CDR3 runs 15 residues. Germline V gives CDR1 DFQATT, CDR2 SNEGSKA (reference sequence). J was trimmed by 7 bases and V by 0 bases; bases with no gene match: 6.

The chain recombines TRBV19 with TRBJ2-2; no definite D call. Germline V CDR1 and CDR2: LNHDA, SQIVND (reference sequence). The CDR3 loop spans 15 amino acids. V shed 1 base and J shed 0 bases, with 6 bases lying between them. The DNA for the CDR3 is TGTGCCAGTAGTATAGCCACCGCGAACACCGGGGAGCTGTTTTTT. Translation: CASSIATANTGELFF.

There are a few counts of this clonotype. This could be a read error, since a much larger clone is one nucleotide away. V is TRBV6-5 and J is TRBJ2-1; D might be TRBD1 or TRBD2, each matching 5 bases. The CDR3 covers 11 residues. Germline V gene lookup returns CDR1 MNHEY and CDR2 SVGAGI. V dropped 11 bases and J dropped 6 bases, with 11 bases sitting between them. CDR3: CAGTGANEQFF. CDR3 sequence (DNA): TGTGCCGGCACCGGGGCCAATGAGCAGTTCTTC.

Ten or more counts support this clonotype. The gene calls are TRBV5-1 and TRBJ1-1; 11 nucleotides line up with TRBD1. This CDR3 is 16 amino acids long. V lost 4 bases to trimming and J lost 5 bases; unmatched junction nucleotides: 10. Per germline, CDR1 SGHRS and CDR2 YFSETQ. CDR3 region: CASSLDRGPVGTEAFF. DNA of the CDR3: TGCGCCAGCAGCCTGGACAGGGGGCCGGTGGGGACTGAAGCTTTCTTT.

To note about this clonotype: This may arise from a read error, as a much more abundant clone is one base away. The rearrangement joins TRBV9 to TRBJ2-1; D may be TRBD2 (5 bases). Per the germline V gene, CDR1 is SGDLS and CDR2 is YYNGEE. The CDR3 extends over 16 amino acids. CDR3 bases: TGTGCCAGCAGCGTATCACGAGGACTGGTGAGTCCTGAGCGGTTCTTC. It codes for CASSVSRGLVSPERFF.

At least ten counts were recorded for this clonotype. The chain carries TRBV6-2 or TRBV6-3 and TRBJ1-2; D call uncertain. The germline V gene encodes CDR1 MNHEY and CDR2 SVGEGT. Trimming took off 6 bases at V and 5 bases at J, with 19 bases between the two ends. This CDR3 region has 15 residues. CDR3 in DNA: TGTGCCAGCAGGACCAGACGGACGGACGCTTATGGCTACACCTTC. Translating gives CASRTRRTDAYGYTF.

This clonotype has at least ten counts. The chain recombines TRBV5-1 with TRBJ2-7; TRBD2 agrees at 9 bases. The V gene's germline CDR1 is SGHRS and CDR2 YFSETQ. With V trimmed by 0 bases and J by 4 bases, 5 bases remained unmatched. There are 15 residues in the CDR3. This chain's CDR3 is CASSLALAGAYEQYF. The CDR3 region has the DNA TGCGCCAGCAGCTTGGCCTTAGCGGGGGCTTACGAGCAGTACTTC.

The chain links TRBV16 to TRBJ2-5; D ambiguous. The CDR3 covers 14 residues. CDR1 KGHSY and CDR2 FQNENV come from the germline V gene. V lost 1 base and J 4 bases, leaving 10 bases between the germline ends. The CDR3 protein is CASSQLQVSETQYF. The CDR3 DNA reads as TGTGCCAGCAGCCAATTGCAGGTCTCAGAGACCCAGTACTTC.

V and J are TRBV5-1 and TRBJ1-2; D unresolved. V was pared by 0 bases and J by 6 bases, with 15 bases between. In germline, CDR1 is SGHRS, CDR2 YFSETQ. The CDR3 is made up of 15 amino acids. The CDR3 bases are TGCGCCAGCAGCTTGGGCGGCAGGTGGAAGGATGGCTACACCTTC. Its translation is CASSLGGRWKDGYTF.

This clonotype was found many times. CDR3 amino acids: CASSLGVSRGDEQFF. CDR3 nucleotide sequence: TGCGCCAGCAGCTTGGGAGTTAGCCGGGGCGATGAGCAGTTCTTC. This sequence joins TRBV5-1 and TRBJ2-1; tentatively, D is TRBD1 or TRBD2 (5 bases each). The V gene lost 0 bases and the J gene lost 8 bases, with 15 bases spanning the gap. Germline CDR1 is SGHRS and CDR2 is YFSETQ. The CDR3 consists of 15 residues.

A few counts support this clonotype. The chain couples TRBV7-3 to TRBJ2-1; 12 bases match TRBD1. Judging by the DNA end, TRBJ2-7 fits better; the J call may be wrong. The CDR3 sequence is 21 residues long. CDR1 and CDR2 (germline): SGHTA, FQGTGA. The CDR3: CASSFLPRDRGPRGSYNEQYF. The CDR3 DNA is TGTGCCAGCAGCTTCCTCCCCCGGGACAGGGGGCCAAGGGGCTCCTACAATGAGCAGTACTTC.

The sample holds many counts of this clonotype. V is TRBV3-1 and J is TRBJ2-3, with a tentative D call TRBD2 (5 bases). Germline V gene lookup returns CDR1 LGHDT and CDR2 YNNKEL (reference sequence). The V end lost 3 bases, the J end lost 1 base, and 11 bases lay between the germline ends. The CDR3 totals 15 residues. CDR3 amino acids: CASSQRAGRTDTQYF. The CDR3 DNA is TGTGCCAGCAGCCAGCGCGCGGGCCGCACAGATACGCAGTATTTT.